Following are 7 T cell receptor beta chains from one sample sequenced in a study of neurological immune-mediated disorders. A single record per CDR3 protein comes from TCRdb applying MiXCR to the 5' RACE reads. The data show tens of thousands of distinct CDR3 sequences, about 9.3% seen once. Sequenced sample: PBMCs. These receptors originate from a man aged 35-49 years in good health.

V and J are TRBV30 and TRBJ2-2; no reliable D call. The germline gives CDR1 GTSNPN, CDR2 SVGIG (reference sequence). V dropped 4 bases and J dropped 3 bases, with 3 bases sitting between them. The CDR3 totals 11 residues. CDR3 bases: TGTGCCTGGACGGACACCGGGGAGCTGTTTTTT. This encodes CAWTDTGELFF. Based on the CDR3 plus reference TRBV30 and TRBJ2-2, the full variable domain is SQTIHQWPATLVQPVGSPLSLECTVEGTSNPNLYWYRQAAGRGLQLLFYSVGIGQISSEVPQNLSASRPQDRQFILSSKKLLLSDSGFYLCAWTDTGELFFGEGSRLTVL.

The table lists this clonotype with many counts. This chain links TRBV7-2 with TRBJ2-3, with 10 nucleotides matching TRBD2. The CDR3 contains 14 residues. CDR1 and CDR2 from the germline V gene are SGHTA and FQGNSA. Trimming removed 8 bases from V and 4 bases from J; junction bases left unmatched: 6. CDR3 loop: CASERGGLADTQYF. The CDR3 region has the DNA TGTGCCAGCGAGCGGGGGGGCTTGGCAGATACGCAGTATTTT.

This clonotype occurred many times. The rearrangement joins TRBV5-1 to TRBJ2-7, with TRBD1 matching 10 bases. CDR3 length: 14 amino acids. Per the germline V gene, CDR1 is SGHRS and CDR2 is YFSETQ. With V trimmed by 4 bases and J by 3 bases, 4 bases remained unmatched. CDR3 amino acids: CASSLGQGLYEQYF. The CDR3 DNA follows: TGCGCCAGCAGCCTGGGACAGGGGCTCTACGAGCAGTACTTC.

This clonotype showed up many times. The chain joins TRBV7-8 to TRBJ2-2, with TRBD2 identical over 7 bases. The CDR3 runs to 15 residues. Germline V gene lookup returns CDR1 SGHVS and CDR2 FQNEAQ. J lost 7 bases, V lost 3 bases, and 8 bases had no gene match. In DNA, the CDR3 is TGTGCCAGCAGCTTCCGGGACTACCTCGGCGGGGAGCTGTTTTTT. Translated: CASSFRDYLGGELFF.

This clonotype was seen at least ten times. The CDR3 coding sequence is TGCAGTGCTAGAGTGGGGCAGTGGAATTCACCCCTCCACTTT. Protein product: CSARVGQWNSPLHF. The chain links TRBV20-1 to TRBJ1-6, with D possibly TRBD1 on 5 matching bases. Trimming removed 1 base at V and 7 bases at J, with 11 bases between. Per the germline V gene, CDR1 is DFQATT and CDR2 is SNEGSKA (reference sequence). The CDR3 runs to 14 residues.

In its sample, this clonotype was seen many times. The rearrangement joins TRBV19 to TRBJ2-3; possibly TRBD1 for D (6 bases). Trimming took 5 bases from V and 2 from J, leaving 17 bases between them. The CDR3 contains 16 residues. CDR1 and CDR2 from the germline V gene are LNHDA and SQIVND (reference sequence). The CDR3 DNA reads TGTGCCAGTAGTTCCACGGCAGGGGCAACCACAGATACGCAGTATTTT. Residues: CASSSTAGATTDTQYF.

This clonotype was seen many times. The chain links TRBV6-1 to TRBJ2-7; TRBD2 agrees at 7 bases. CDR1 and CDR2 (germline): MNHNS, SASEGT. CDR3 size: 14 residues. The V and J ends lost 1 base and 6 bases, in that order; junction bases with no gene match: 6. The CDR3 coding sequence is TGTGCCAGCAGTGAAGTTGTGGGGACTACCGAGCAGTACTTC. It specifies CASSEVVGTTEQYF.